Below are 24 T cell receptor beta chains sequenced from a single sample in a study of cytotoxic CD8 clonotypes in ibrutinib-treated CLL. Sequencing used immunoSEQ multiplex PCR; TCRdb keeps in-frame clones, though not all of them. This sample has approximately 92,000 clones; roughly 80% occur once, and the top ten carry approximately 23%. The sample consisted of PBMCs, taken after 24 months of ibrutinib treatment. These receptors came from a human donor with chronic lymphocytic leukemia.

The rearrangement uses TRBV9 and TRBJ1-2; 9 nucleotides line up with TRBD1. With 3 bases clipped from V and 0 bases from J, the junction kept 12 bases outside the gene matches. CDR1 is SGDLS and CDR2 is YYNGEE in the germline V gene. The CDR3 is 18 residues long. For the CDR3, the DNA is TGTGCCAGCAGCGCCCTACAATTGGGACAGGGCACTAACTATGGCTACACCTTC. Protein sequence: CASSALQLGQGTNYGYTF. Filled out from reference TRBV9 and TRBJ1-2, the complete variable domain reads DSGVTQTPKHLITATGQRVTLRCSPRSGDLSVYWYQQSLDQGLQFLIQYYNGEERAKGNILERFSAQQFPDLHSELNLSSLELGDSALYFCASSALQLGQGTNYGYTFGSGTRLTVV.

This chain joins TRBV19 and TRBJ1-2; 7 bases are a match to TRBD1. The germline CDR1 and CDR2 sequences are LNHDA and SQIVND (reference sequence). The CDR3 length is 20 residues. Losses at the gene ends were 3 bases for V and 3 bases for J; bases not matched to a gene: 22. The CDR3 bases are TGTGCCAGTAGTATTCTACCCCAGACAGGGCTTGGGCAAACGGACTATGGCTACACCTTC. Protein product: CASSILPQTGLGQTDYGYTF.

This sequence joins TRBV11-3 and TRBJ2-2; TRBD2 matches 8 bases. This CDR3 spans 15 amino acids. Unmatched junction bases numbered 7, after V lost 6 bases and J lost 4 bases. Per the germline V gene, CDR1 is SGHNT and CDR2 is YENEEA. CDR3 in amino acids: CASSRGGLTTGELFF. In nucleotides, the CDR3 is TGTGCCAGCAGTCGGGGGGGTTTAACCACCGGGGAGCTGTTTTTT.

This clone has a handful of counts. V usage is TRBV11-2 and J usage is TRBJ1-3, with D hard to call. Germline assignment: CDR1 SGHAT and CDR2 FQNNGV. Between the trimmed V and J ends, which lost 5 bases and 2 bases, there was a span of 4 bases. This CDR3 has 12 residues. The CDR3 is CASSPAGNTIYF. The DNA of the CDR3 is TGTGCCAGCAGCCCCGCTGGAAACACCATATATTTT.

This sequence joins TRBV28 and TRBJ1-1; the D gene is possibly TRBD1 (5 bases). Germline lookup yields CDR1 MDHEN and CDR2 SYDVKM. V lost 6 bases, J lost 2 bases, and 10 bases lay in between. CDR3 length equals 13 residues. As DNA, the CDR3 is TGTGCCAGCAGGGGGGACGGCAACACTGAAGCTTTCTTT. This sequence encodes CASRGDGNTEAFF.

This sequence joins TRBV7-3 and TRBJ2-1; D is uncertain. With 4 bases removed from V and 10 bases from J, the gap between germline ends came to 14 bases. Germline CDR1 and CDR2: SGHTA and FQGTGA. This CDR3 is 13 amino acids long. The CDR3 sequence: CASSWGAGREQFF. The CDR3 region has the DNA TGTGCCAGCAGCTGGGGTGCAGGCCGGGAGCAGTTCTTC.

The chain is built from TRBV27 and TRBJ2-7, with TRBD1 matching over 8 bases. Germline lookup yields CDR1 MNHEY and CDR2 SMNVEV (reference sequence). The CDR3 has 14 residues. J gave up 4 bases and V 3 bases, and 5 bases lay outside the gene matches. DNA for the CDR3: TGTGCCAGCAGTTTTAGGACAGGGAAATACGAGCAGTACTTC. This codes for CASSFRTGKYEQYF.

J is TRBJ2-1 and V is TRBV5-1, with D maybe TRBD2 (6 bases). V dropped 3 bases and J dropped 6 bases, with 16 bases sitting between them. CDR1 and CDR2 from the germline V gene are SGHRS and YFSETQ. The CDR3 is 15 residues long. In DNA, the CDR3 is TGCGCCAGCAGCTCTAATGTGAACGGGGGCAATGAGCAGTTCTTC. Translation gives CASSSNVNGGNEQFF.

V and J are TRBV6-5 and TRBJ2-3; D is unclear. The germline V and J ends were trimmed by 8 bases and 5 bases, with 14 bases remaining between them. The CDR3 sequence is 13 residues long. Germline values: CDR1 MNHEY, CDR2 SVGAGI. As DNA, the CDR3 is TGTGCCAGCCGACCCGGAAGACGAGATACGCAGTATTTT. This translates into CASRPGRRDTQYF.

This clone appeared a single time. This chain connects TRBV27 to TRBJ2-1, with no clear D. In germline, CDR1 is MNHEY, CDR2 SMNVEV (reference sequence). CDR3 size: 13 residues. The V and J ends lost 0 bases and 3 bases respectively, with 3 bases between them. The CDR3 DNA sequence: TGTGCCAGCAGTTTATCGAACTACAATGAGCAGTTCTTC. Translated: CASSLSNYNEQFF.

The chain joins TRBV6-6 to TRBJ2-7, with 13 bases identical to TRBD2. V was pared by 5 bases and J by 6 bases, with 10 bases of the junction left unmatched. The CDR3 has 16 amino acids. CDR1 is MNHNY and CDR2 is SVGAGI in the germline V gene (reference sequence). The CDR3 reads CASSQGTSGTLGEQYF. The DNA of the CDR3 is TGTGCCAGCAGTCAGGGGACTAGCGGGACCCTTGGCGAGCAGTACTTC.

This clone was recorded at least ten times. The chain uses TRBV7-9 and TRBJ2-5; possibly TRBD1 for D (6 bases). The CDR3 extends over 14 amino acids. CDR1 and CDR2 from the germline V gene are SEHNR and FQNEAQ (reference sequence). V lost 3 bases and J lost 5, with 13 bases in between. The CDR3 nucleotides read TGTGCCAGCAGCTTGGGCAGGGGCTATGAGACCCAGTACTTC. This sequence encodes CASSLGRGYETQYF.

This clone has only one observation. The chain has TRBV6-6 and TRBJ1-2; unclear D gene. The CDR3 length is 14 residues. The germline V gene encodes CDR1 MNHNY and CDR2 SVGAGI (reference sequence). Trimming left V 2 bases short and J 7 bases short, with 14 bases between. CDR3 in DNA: TGTGCCAGCAGTTACGTGGAGAGTGTCCTTGGCTACACCTTC. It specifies CASSYVESVLGYTF.

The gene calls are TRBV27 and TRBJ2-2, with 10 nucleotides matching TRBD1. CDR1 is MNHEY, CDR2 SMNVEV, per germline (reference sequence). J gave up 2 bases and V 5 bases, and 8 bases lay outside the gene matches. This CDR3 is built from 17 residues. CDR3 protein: CASSLRTGGRNTGELFF. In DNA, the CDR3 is TGTGCCAGCAGTCTACGGACAGGGGGACGAAACACCGGGGAGCTGTTTTTT.

CDR3 protein: CAWNYIQGINGGYTF. CDR3 nucleotides: TGTGCCTGGAACTACATACAGGGTATTAACGGTGGCTACACCTTC. The V call is TRBV30, the J call TRBJ1-2; perhaps TRBD1 as D (6 bases). Germline V lookup: CDR1 GTSNPN, CDR2 SVGIG (reference sequence). The germline V and J ends were trimmed by 4 bases and 7 bases, with 22 bases remaining between them. This CDR3 is built from 15 residues.

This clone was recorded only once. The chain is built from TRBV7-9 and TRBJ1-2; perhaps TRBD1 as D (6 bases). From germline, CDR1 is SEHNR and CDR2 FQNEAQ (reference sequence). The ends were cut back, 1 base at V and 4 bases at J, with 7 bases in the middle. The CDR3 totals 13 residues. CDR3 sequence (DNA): TGTGCCAGCAGCTTAGACAGGGCCTATGGCTACACCTTC. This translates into CASSLDRAYGYTF.

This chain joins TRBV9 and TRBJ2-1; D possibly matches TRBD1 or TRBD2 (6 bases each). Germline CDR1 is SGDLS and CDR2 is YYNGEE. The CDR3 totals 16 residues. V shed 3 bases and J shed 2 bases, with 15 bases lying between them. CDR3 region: CASSARGGRAYNEQFF. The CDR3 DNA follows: TGTGCCAGCAGCGCGCGTGGGGGGCGGGCCTACAATGAGCAGTTCTTC.

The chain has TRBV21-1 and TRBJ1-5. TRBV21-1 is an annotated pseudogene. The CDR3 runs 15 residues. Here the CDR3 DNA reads TGTGCCAGCAGCACAAGAGGGGGGATTTGGCAGCCCCAGCATTTT. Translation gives CASSTRGGIWQPQHF.

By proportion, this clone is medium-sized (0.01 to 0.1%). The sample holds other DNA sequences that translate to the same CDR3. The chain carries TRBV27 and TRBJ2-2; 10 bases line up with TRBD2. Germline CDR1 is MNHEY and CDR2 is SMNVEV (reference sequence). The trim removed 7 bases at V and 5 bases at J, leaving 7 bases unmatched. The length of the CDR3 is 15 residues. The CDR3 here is CASTFSAGGTGELFF. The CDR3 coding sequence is TGTGCCAGCACTTTTTCAGCGGGAGGGACCGGGGAGCTGTTTTTT.

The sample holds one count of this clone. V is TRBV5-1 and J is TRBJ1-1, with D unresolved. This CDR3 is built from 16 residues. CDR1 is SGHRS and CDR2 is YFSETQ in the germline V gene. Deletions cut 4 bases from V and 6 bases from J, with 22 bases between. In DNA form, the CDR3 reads TGCGCCAGCAGCCTCCTGGACGGACGACGAATGGCTGAAGCTTTCTTT. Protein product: CASSLLDGRRMAEAFF.

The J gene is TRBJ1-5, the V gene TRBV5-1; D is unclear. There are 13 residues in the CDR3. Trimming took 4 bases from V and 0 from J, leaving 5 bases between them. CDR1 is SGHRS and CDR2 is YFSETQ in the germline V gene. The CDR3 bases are TGCGCCAGCAGCAAGGATAGCAATCAGCCCCAGCATTTT. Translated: CASSKDSNQPQHF.

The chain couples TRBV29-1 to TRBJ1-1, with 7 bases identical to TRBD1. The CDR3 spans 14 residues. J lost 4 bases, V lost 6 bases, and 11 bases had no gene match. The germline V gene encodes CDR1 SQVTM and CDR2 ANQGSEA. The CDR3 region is CSVSPGGIGTEAFF. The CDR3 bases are TGCAGCGTATCCCCAGGGGGGATTGGCACTGAAGCTTTCTTT.

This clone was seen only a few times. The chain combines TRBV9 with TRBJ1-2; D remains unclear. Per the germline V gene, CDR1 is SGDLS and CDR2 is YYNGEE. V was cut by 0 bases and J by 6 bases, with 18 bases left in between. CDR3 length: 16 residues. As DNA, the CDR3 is TGTGCCAGCAGCGTAGGGACGGACGGGCGGGGAGATGGCTACACCTTC. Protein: CASSVGTDGRGDGYTF.

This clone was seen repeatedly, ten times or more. The chain's CDR3 is CASSGGAGELFF. The CDR3 DNA follows: TGCGCCAGCAGTGGGGGGGCCGGGGAGCTGTTTTTT. The J gene is TRBJ2-2, the V gene TRBV10-1; the D gene is possibly TRBD2 (6 bases). The germline V gene has CDR1 WNHNN and CDR2 SYGVQD (reference sequence). The CDR3 is 12 residues long. V was clipped by 4 bases and J by 6 bases, with 6 bases between them.